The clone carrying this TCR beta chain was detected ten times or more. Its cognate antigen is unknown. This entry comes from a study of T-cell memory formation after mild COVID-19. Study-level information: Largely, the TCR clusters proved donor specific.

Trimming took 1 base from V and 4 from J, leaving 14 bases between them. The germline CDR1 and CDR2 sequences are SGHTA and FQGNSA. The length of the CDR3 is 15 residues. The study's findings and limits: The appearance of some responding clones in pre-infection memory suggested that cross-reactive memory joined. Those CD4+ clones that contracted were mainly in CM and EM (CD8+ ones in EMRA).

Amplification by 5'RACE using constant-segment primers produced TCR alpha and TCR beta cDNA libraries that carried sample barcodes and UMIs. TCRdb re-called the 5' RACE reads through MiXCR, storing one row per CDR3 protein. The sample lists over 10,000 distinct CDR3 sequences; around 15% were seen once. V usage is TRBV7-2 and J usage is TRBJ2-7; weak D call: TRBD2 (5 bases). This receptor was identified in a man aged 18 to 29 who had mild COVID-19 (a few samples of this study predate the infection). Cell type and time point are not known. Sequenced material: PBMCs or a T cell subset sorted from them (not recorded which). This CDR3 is CASSLGSSQWYEQYF. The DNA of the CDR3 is TGTGCCAGCAGCTTAGGTTCTAGCCAGTGGTACGAGCAGTACTTC.